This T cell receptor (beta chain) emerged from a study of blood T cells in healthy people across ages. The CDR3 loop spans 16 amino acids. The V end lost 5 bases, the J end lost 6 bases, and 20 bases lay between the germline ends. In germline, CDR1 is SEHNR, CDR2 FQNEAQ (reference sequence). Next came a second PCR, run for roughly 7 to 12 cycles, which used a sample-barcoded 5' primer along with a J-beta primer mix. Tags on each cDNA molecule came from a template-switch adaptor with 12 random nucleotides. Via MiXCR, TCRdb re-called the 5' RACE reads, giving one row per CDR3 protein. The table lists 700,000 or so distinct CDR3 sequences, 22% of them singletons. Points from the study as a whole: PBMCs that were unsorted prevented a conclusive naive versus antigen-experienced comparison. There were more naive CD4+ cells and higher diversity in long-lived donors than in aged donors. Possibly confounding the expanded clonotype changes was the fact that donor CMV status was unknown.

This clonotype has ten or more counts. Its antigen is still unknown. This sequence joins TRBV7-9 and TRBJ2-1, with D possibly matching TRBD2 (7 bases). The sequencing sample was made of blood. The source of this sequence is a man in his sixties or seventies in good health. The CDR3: CASSPFRGAGSNEQFF. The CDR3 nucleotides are TGTGCCAGCAGCCCCTTCCGGGGGGCCGGATCCAATGAGCAGTTCTTC.